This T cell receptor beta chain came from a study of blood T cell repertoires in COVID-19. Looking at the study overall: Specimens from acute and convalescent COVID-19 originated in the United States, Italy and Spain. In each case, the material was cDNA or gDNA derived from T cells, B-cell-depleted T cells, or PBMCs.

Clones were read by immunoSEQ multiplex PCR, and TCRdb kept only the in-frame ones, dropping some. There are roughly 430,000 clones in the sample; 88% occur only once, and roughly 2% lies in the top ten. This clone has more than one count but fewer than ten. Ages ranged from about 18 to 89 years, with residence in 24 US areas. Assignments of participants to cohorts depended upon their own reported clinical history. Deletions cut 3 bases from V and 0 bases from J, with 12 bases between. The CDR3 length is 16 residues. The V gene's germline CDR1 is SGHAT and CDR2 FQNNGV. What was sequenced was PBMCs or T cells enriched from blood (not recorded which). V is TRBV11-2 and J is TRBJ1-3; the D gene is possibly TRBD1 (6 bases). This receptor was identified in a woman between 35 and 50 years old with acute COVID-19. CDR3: CASSLQGFNSGNTIYF. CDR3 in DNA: TGTGCCAGCAGCTTGCAGGGGTTCAACTCTGGAAACACCATATATTTT.